A selection of T cell receptor beta chains follows, all from one sample in a study of shared clonotypes between healthy human individuals. Clones were sequenced by immunoSEQ multiplex PCR, and TCRdb holds only the in-frame ones, with some missing. The table lists fewer than 850,000 clones, approximately 96% of them singletons, with about 0.25% in the top ten. The sequencing input was naive CD8+ T cells sorted from blood. The receptors originated from a man aged 30 to 39 in good health. The CDR3 runs from the conserved cysteine through the conserved F or W. The order of the fields is D gene, J gene, V gene, clone size, CDR3 DNA, CDR3 protein. The D gene is left open where the match is weak. Size values are once, few and many counts, or a class for expanded clones, and some rows have none.

>NA|TRBJ2-1|TRBV7-7|once
TGTGCCAGCAGCGGAGAGGTAGGACACGACAATGAGCAGTTCTTC
CASSGEVGHDNEQFF
>NA|TRBJ2-7|TRBV6-1|NA
TGTGCCAGCACCCCGGATCTAGTGGCCTACGAGCAGTACTTC
CASTPDLVAYEQYF
>TRBD1|TRBJ1-4|TRBV15|NA
TGTGCCACCAGCATCTACGGGACAGATAATGAAAAACTGTTTTTT
CATSIYGTDNEKLFF
>NA|TRBJ2-3|TRBV10-1|NA
TGCGCCAGCAGTGAGTCTGGGCAGGGCCCAGATACGCAGTATTTT
CASSESGQGPDTQYF
>TRBD2|TRBJ2-7|TRBV11-2|once
TGTGCCAGCAGCAAGCGGGACTCGGGGTCGGCAGAGCAGTACTTC
CASSKRDSGSAEQYF
>NA|TRBJ2-5|TRBV11-2|NA
TGTGCCAGCAGCTCCCGGGGGGCGCCCGACTTGATCGAGACCCAGTACTTC
CASSSRGAPDLIETQYF
>TRBD2|TRBJ2-7|TRBV5-1|NA
TGCGCCAGCAGCTTCGGGGGGACCTACGAGCAGTACTTC
CASSFGGTYEQYF
>NA|TRBJ2-7|TRBV27|NA
TGTGCCAGCAGTTTTAGGAGGACCCTTCTCGACGAGCAGTACTTC
CASSFRRTLLDEQYF
>NA|TRBJ1-5|TRBV6-1|once
TGTGCCAGCAGTGAATTTCCCGTGGTCCGGGCGGAAAATCAGCCCCAGCATTTT
CASSEFPVVRAENQPQHF
>NA|TRBJ1-1|TRBV1|NA
TGCACCAGCAGCCCCAGGACAGTTACTGAAGCTTTCTTT
CTSSPRTVTEAFF
>TRBD2|TRBJ2-7|TRBV7-2|NA
TGTGCCAGCAGCCTCCGGGGGGCCTACGAGCAGTACTTC
CASSLRGAYEQYF
>TRBD1|TRBJ2-1|TRBV6-1|NA
TGTGCCAGCAGTGATTTTGGACAGGGGGGCCTTAAGCAGTTCTTC
CASSDFGQGGLKQFF
>TRBD2|TRBJ2-5|TRBV7-8|NA
TGTGCCAGCAGCTTACTTAGCGGGAAAGTATCAGAGACCCAGTACTTC
CASSLLSGKVSETQYF
>TRBD1|TRBJ2-7|TRBV15|NA
TGTGCCACCAGCAGTGCATTGACAGGGGGAACCTACGAGCAGTACTTC
CATSSALTGGTYEQYF
>TRBD1|TRBJ1-1|TRBV28|NA
TGTGCCAGCAGTCCTCGGACAGGGGCAGGGACTGAAGCTTTCTTT
CASSPRTGAGTEAFF
>TRBD1|TRBJ1-1|TRBV27|NA
TGTGCCAGCAGAATACAGGGGAGGTACACTGAAGCTTTCTTT
CASRIQGRYTEAFF
>TRBD1|TRBJ2-2|TRBV5-1|NA
TGCGCCGGAGGACAGGAATTCACCGGGGAGCTGTTTTTT
CAGGQEFTGELFF
>TRBD2|TRBJ2-7|TRBV6-5|NA
TGTGCCAGCAGTTGGGGAGGGTTCACCTACGAGCAGTACTTC
CASSWGGFTYEQYF
>TRBD2|TRBJ2-7|TRBV2|NA
TGTGCCAGCAGTGACGTTACTAGCGGAGTCTCCTACGAGCAGTACTTC
CASSDVTSGVSYEQYF
>NA|TRBJ2-5|TRBV2|NA
TGTGCCAGCAGGTCAGGGAACCAAGAGACCCAGTACTTC
CASRSGNQETQYF
>NA|TRBJ2-7|TRBV13|NA
TGTGCCAGCAGCTTTACAGGGCAATCCACCTACGAGCAGTACTTC
CASSFTGQSTYEQYF
>TRBD2|TRBJ2-1|TRBV29-1|NA
TGCAGCGTTGAATCTTTTCCTGGCGGGAGCTCCTACAATGAGCAGTTCTTC
CSVESFPGGSSYNEQFF
>NA|TRBJ1-2|TRBV29-1|NA
TGCAGCGTTCAACGGGGCCTCTATGGCTACACCTTC
CSVQRGLYGYTF
>NA|TRBJ1-2|TRBV2|NA
TGTGCCAGCAGTCTGGGACACTATGGCTACACCTTC
CASSLGHYGYTF
>TRBD2|TRBJ2-1|TRBV25-1|once
TGTGCCAGCGCCCTAGCGGGAGGTTACAATGAGCAGTTCTTC
CASALAGGYNEQFF
>NA|TRBJ1-3|TRBV29-1|NA
TGCAGCGTTTTACCCATAGGCAGCTCTGGAAACACCATATATTTT
CSVLPIGSSGNTIYF
>TRBD1|TRBJ2-7|TRBV9|NA
TGTGCCAGCAGCGTAGGGGACAGGAACTCCTACGAGCAGTACTTC
CASSVGDRNSYEQYF
>NA|TRBJ2-3|TRBV19|NA
TGTGCCAGTAGTATGACGGGGGTAATCACAGATACGCAGTATTTT
CASSMTGVITDTQYF
>NA|TRBJ1-2|TRBV27|NA
TGTGCCAGCAGTCCGAACGGCTGGGGTGGCTACACCTTC
CASSPNGWGGYTF
>NA|TRBJ1-1|TRBV28|NA
TGTGCCAGCAGTTTAGGGGCTGGGGAAAGGGACACTGAAGCTTTCTTT
CASSLGAGERDTEAFF
>NA|TRBJ2-1|TRBV27|NA
TGTGCCAGCAGTTTATCCCGAGTCTACAATGAGCAGTTCTTC
CASSLSRVYNEQFF
>NA|TRBJ2-1|TRBV19|NA
TGTGCCAGTAGTATCCTAGGCCCCTACAATGAGCAGTTCTTC
CASSILGPYNEQFF
>NA|TRBJ2-2|TRBV19|NA
TGTGCCAGTAGTATAGGTGGCGGACTCACCGGGGAGCTGTTTTTT
CASSIGGGLTGELFF
>TRBD2|TRBJ2-7|TRBV7-8|NA
TGTGCCAGCAGCCCGATAGCGGGAGGGCCAGACGAGCAGTACTTC
CASSPIAGGPDEQYF
>NA|TRBJ2-3|TRBV7-9|NA
TGTGCCAGCAGCTTCAGCACAGATACGCAGTATTTT
CASSFSTDTQYF
>NA|TRBJ2-2|TRBV5-4|NA
TGTGCCAGCCGGGCCGCCACCGGGGAGCTGTTTTTT
CASRAATGELFF
>NA|TRBJ2-1|TRBV28|NA
TGTGCCAGCTCTGGCCTCTCCTACAATGAGCAGTTCTTC
CASSGLSYNEQFF
>NA|TRBJ2-7|TRBV7-9|NA
TGTGCCAGCAACGTAGCCCCATCCCCGGGGAGCGAGCAGTACTTC
CASNVAPSPGSEQYF
>TRBD1|TRBJ2-6|TRBV29-1|NA
TGCAGCGTTACGAGCCGGGACAGCTCTGGGGCCAACGTCCTGACTTTC
CSVTSRDSSGANVLTF
>TRBD2|TRBJ2-2|TRBV19|NA
TGTGCCAGTACCCAACTAGCGGGAGGACCTCGCGGGGAGCTGTTTTTT
CASTQLAGGPRGELFF
>TRBD2|TRBJ2-1|TRBV6-1|NA
TGTGCCAGCAGTGGAACTAGCGGGACTCGGAATGAGCAGTTCTTC
CASSGTSGTRNEQFF
>NA|TRBJ2-3|TRBV5-1|NA
TGCGCCAGCAGCTTGGTGTCAGGACCAGGGCAGAATACGCAGTATTTT
CASSLVSGPGQNTQYF
>NA|TRBJ2-7|TRBV11-2|NA
TGTGCCAGCAGCTTAAAGCCTACCCGCAGCTCCTACGAGCAGTACTTC
CASSLKPTRSSYEQYF
>TRBD1|TRBJ1-2|TRBV28|NA
TGTGCCAGCAGCCACGGACAGGGAAACTATGGCTACACCTTC
CASSHGQGNYGYTF
>TRBD1|TRBJ1-3|TRBV7-6|NA
TGTGCCAGCAGCTTAGGCCGGGACAGGGACGGAAACACCATATATTTT
CASSLGRDRDGNTIYF
>TRBD2|TRBJ2-3|TRBV27|NA
TGTGCCAGCTGGGGGGGTGGGAAGCCGCAGGCAGATACGCAGTATTTT
CASWGGGKPQADTQYF
>TRBD1|TRBJ2-5|TRBV10-3|NA
TGTGCCATCAGTGAGTTAAACCGGGACAGCCGGCGGGAGACCCAGTACTTC
CAISELNRDSRRETQYF
>NA|TRBJ2-5|TRBV7-9|NA
TGTGCCAGCAGCCATCGGACTCTACAAGAGACCCAGTACTTC
CASSHRTLQETQYF